These T cell receptor beta chains were read from a single sample in a study of early T cells in non-severe SARS-CoV-2 infection. A single record per CDR3 protein comes from TCRdb applying MiXCR to the 5' RACE reads. The repertoire includes 70,000 to 95,000 distinct CDR3 sequences, about 11% of them detected once, and around 5% sits in the top ten. Source material: whole blood. These receptors all come from an adult who was a healthcare worker with PCR-confirmed SARS-CoV-2 infection or an uninfected control (not recorded which). The CDR3 runs from the conserved cysteine through the conserved F or W. The D gene is left open where the match is weak. Clone size is shown for a subset of rows, as once, few, many or a class of expanded clone.

CDR3 length | J gene | V gene | clone size | D gene | CDR3 protein | CDR3 DNA
13 | TRBJ1-1 | TRBV20-1 | . | . | CSARLTWDTEAFF | TGCAGTGCTAGGCTTACTTGGGACACTGAAGCTTTCTTT
16 | TRBJ2-3 | TRBV6-5 | . | TRBD1 | CASSWGQGSSTDTQYF | TGTGCCAGCAGTTGGGGACAGGGGTCCAGCACAGATACGCAGTATTTT
16 | TRBJ2-3 | TRBV15 | few | . | CATSPSDFTSTDTQYF | TGTGCCACCAGTCCTTCAGATTTTACTAGCACAGATACGCAGTATTTT
11 | TRBJ1-2 | TRBV6-6 | . | . | CASRVMGYYTF | TGTGCCAGCAGAGTGATGGGGTACTACACCTTC
15 | TRBJ2-1 | TRBV12-3/TRBV12-4 | . | . | CASSLGSQRYNEQFF | TGTGCCAGCAGTTTAGGGTCCCAGAGATACAATGAGCAGTTCTTC
14 | TRBJ2-2 | TRBV2 | many | TRBD1 | CASSRQGDTGELFF | TGTGCCAGCAGTCGACAGGGGGACACCGGGGAGCTGTTTTTT
17 | TRBJ2-7 | TRBV14 | few | . | CASSTSRWRPSFHEQYF | TGTGCCAGCAGCACTTCCAGGTGGAGACCGAGCTTCCACGAGCAGTACTTC
16 | TRBJ1-2 | TRBV29-1 | many | . | CSVEGPGEFGNYGYTF | TGCAGCGTTGAAGGACCGGGGGAATTCGGTAACTATGGCTACACCTTC
17 | TRBJ1-2 | TRBV5-1 | . | TRBD1 | CASSLAGTGRPLDGYTF | TGCGCCAGCAGCCTGGCCGGGACAGGGAGACCCCTCGATGGCTACACCTTC
15 | TRBJ1-6 | TRBV7-2 | many | . | CASSLGSGYNSPLHF | TGTGCCAGCAGCTTAGGGTCCGGTTATAATTCACCCCTCCACTTT
17 | TRBJ2-1 | TRBV9 | many | . | CASSVYPLRGGNNEQFF | TGTGCCAGCAGCGTCTACCCCCTCAGGGGGGGGAACAATGAGCAGTTCTTC
15 | TRBJ2-7 | TRBV12-5 | once | . | CASGLVVSGSYEQYF | TGTGCTAGTGGTTTGGTAGTCAGCGGGTCCTACGAGCAGTACTTC
15 | TRBJ2-1 | TRBV5-1 | many | . | CASSLVLGAKGEQFF | TGCGCCAGCAGCTTGGTGCTGGGGGCCAAGGGTGAGCAGTTCTTC
12 | TRBJ1-2 | TRBV29-1 | few | . | CSVTPFNYGYTF | TGCAGCGTTACCCCTTTTAACTATGGCTACACCTTC
12 | TRBJ2-3 | TRBV20-1 | . | . | CSARTTTDTQYF | TGCAGTGCTCGGACTACCACAGATACGCAGTATTTT
12 | TRBJ2-7 | TRBV29-1 | . | . | CSVGGSSYEQYF | TGCAGCGTTGGCGGCAGTTCCTACGAGCAGTACTTC
12 | TRBJ2-7 | TRBV14 | . | TRBD2 | CASSPRGAPSNF | TGTGCCAGCAGCCCGCGGGGGGCCCCATCGAACTTC
13 | TRBJ1-1 | TRBV20-1 | few | . | CSARRTENTEAFF | TGCAGTGCTAGAAGGACCGAGAACACTGAAGCTTTCTTT
15 | TRBJ1-1 | TRBV5-1 | many | . | CASSLLQRQATEAFF | TGCGCCAGCAGCTTGCTACAACGACAGGCCACTGAAGCTTTCTTT
13 | TRBJ2-5 | TRBV7-2 | . | . | CASSPIPRETQYF | TGTGCCAGCAGCCCGATCCCCAGAGAGACCCAGTACTTC
13 | TRBJ1-2 | TRBV19 | medium-sized | . | CASSSGESAGYTF | TGTGCCAGTAGTTCAGGGGAGTCGGCTGGCTACACCTTC
13 | TRBJ2-7 | TRBV12-3/TRBV12-4 | . | TRBD1 | CASSFGTGYEQYF | TGTGCCAGCAGTTTTGGGACAGGCTACGAGCAGTACTTC
13 | TRBJ2-5 | TRBV12-3/TRBV12-4 | . | . | CASSLGQQETQYF | TGTGCCAGCAGTTTGGGGCAGCAAGAGACCCAGTACTTC
14 | TRBJ1-4 | TRBV12-3/TRBV12-4 | few | . | CASREGDNNEKLFF | TGTGCCAGCAGAGAGGGAGACAACAATGAAAAACTGTTTTTT
14 | TRBJ1-5 | TRBV6-2/TRBV6-3 | . | . | CATSDGGSDQPQHF | TGTGCCACCTCCGACGGGGGATCGGATCAGCCCCAGCATTTT
16 | TRBJ2-1 | TRBV7-9 | few | TRBD1 | CASSLSGTGALNEQFF | TGTGCCAGCAGCTTGTCAGGGACAGGGGCTCTCAATGAGCAGTTCTTC
13 | TRBJ2-5 | TRBV6-1 | few | . | CATDRRIQETQYF | TGTGCCACCGACCGTCGGATCCAAGAGACCCAGTACTTC
15 | TRBJ1-3 | TRBV7-9 | many | . | CASSLVLGVGNTIYF | TGTGCCAGCAGCTTAGTCCTGGGTGTGGGAAACACCATATATTTT
14 | TRBJ2-2 | TRBV12-3/TRBV12-4 | few | . | CASTPGAGTGELFF | TGTGCCAGCACTCCCGGGGCAGGCACCGGGGAGCTGTTTTTT
16 | TRBJ2-1 | TRBV9 | . | TRBD1 | CASTKPGRGIDNEQFF | TGTGCCAGCACTAAACCCGGCAGGGGGATCGACAATGAGCAGTTCTTC
17 | TRBJ2-1 | TRBV11-2 | . | TRBD2 | CASSRTSGADLYNEQFF | TGTGCCAGCAGCAGGACTAGCGGGGCGGATCTCTACAATGAGCAGTTCTTC
14 | TRBJ1-1 | TRBV6-6 | . | . | CASSPGQLYTEAFF | TGTGCCAGCAGTCCCGGACAGTTATACACTGAAGCTTTCTTT
14 | TRBJ2-7 | TRBV11-2 | . | TRBD1 | CASSSDPGTAEQYF | TGTGCCAGCAGCTCGGATCCCGGGACAGCCGAGCAGTACTTC
14 | TRBJ1-2 | TRBV18 | many | . | CASSPRPENYGYTF | TGTGCCAGCTCACCACGGCCAGAGAACTATGGCTACACCTTC
15 | TRBJ2-3 | TRBV29-1 | many | . | CSVEDRRPSTDTQYF | TGCAGCGTTGAAGATCGGCGGCCTAGCACAGATACGCAGTATTTT
13 | TRBJ2-7 | TRBV2 | few | . | CASGEVLSYEQYF | TGTGCCAGCGGTGAGGTACTCTCCTACGAGCAGTACTTC
13 | TRBJ2-1 | TRBV4-2 | . | . | CASSQDFHNEQFF | TGTGCCAGCAGCCAAGATTTTCACAATGAGCAGTTCTTC
15 | TRBJ2-1 | TRBV30 | few | TRBD2 | CAWRSDIGRYNEQFF | TGTGCCTGGAGGTCGGACATCGGGAGGTACAATGAGCAGTTCTTC
15 | TRBJ2-3 | TRBV7-8 | . | TRBD2 | CASTYRTSATDTQYF | TGTGCCAGCACCTATCGGACTAGCGCCACAGATACGCAGTATTTT
14 | TRBJ2-2 | TRBV4-1 | few | . | CASSYPGNTGELFF | TGCGCCAGCAGCTACCCAGGGAACACCGGGGAGCTGTTTTTT
14 | TRBJ2-3 | TRBV18 | many | . | CASSPRMETDTQYF | TGTGCCAGCTCGCCTAGGATGGAAACAGATACGCAGTATTTT
18 | TRBJ2-3 | TRBV7-2 | . | TRBD2 | CASSLVGSGGLSTDTQYF | TGTGCCAGCAGCTTAGTGGGTAGCGGGGGCCTTAGCACAGATACGCAGTATTTT
16 | TRBJ2-1 | TRBV3-1 | . | TRBD2 | CASSQRTSGGAYEQFF | TGTGCCAGCAGCCAAAGGACTAGCGGGGGGGCCTATGAGCAGTTCTTC
14 | TRBJ2-3 | TRBV6-1 | few | TRBD1 | CASSLDRDEDTQYF | TGTGCCAGCAGTTTGGACAGGGACGAAGATACGCAGTATTTT
14 | TRBJ2-7 | TRBV18 | many | . | CASSPWSSRYEQYF | TGTGCCAGCTCACCCTGGTCCAGTCGCTACGAGCAGTACTTC
15 | TRBJ1-5 | TRBV4-3 | many | . | CASSQEGLPGQPQHF | TGCGCCAGCAGCCAAGAAGGGCTTCCCGGGCAGCCCCAGCATTTT
14 | TRBJ1-1 | TRBV20-1 | many | . | CSASLRGLNTEAFF | TGCAGTGCTAGCCTCAGGGGTCTGAACACTGAAGCTTTCTTT
16 | TRBJ2-3 | TRBV7-6 | . | TRBD2 | CASSPPLAGGTDTQYF | TGTGCCAGCAGCCCCCCCCTAGCGGGGGGCACAGATACGCAGTATTTT
18 | TRBJ2-6 | TRBV7-2 | . | . | CASSFTGGWGSGANVLTF | TGTGCCAGCAGCTTTACCGGGGGCTGGGGTTCTGGGGCCAACGTCCTGACTTTC
12 | TRBJ1-2 | TRBV29-1 | . | . | CSVEPSSGGYTF | TGCAGCGTTGAACCCAGCTCGGGGGGCTACACCTTC
14 | TRBJ1-1 | TRBV7-9 | few | . | CASIDRFYDTEAFF | TGTGCCAGCATCGATCGGTTTTACGACACTGAAGCTTTCTTT